These 25 T cell receptor beta chains originate from one sample sequenced in a study of T cells in Graves' hyperthyroidism and ophthalmopathy. From RNA transcripts, TCR beta CDR3 regions were amplified. First-round RT-PCR with HTBI primers amplified the TCR CDR3 region. MiXCR, run by TCRdb on the multiplex PCR reads, gives a single entry per CDR3 protein. The table has under 350,000 distinct CDR3 sequences, over 15% seen once. The specimen was blood. Every receptor here comes from a woman aged 55-75 years with Graves' ophthalmopathy.

This clonotype was seen at least ten times. V is TRBV4-3 and J is TRBJ2-7; tentative D call: TRBD2 (6 bases). V was clipped by 4 bases and J by 0 bases, with 10 bases between them. Germline V CDR1 and CDR2: LGHNA, YSLEER. The CDR3 spans 14 residues. CDR3 in amino acids: CASSRHSGSYEQYF. The CDR3 bases are TGCGCCAGCAGCCGCCATAGCGGCTCCTACGAGCAGTACTTC.

To note about this clonotype: Possible read error: a much larger clone is one base away. The conserved phenylalanine or tryptophan normally closing the CDR3 is absent here, so this likely arose from a read error. J is TRBJ1-6 and V is TRBV9; 9 bases match TRBD1. CDR1 and CDR2 (germline): SGDLS, YYNGEE. CDR3 length: 15 residues. The V gene end was trimmed by 3 bases and the J gene end by 9 bases; junction bases not matched to a gene: 7. The CDR3 reads CASSALWTGVSPLHL. The CDR3 nucleotides read TGTGCCAGCAGCGCGCTCTGGACAGGGGTTTCACCCCTCCACCTT.

The J gene is TRBJ2-2, the V gene TRBV29-1; 7 positions match TRBD2. Germline V CDR1 and CDR2: SQVTM, ANQGSEA. The V gene end was trimmed by 3 bases and the J gene end by 0 bases; junction bases not matched to a gene: 4. The CDR3 has 15 residues. CDR3 DNA: TGCAGCGTTGAGCTAGCGGCAGCGAACACCGGGGAGCTGTTTTTT. It codes for CSVELAAANTGELFF.

The chain couples TRBV5-6 to TRBJ2-5; TRBD1 might be the D (6 bases). Trimming stripped 0 bases from V and 5 bases from J, with 14 bases between. The CDR3 is 15 residues long. CDR1 SGHDT and CDR2 YYEEEE come from the germline V gene. Here the CDR3 DNA reads TGTGCCAGCAGCTTGGCCCTGACAGGTTTGGAGACCCAGTACTTC. Protein product: CASSLALTGLETQYF.

This clonotype was recorded at least ten times. The chain joins TRBV5-1 to TRBJ2-1, with TRBD2 matching 7 bases. J was trimmed by 10 bases and V by 4 bases; bases with no gene match: 17. This CDR3 has 16 amino acids. CDR1 and CDR2 (germline): SGHRS, YFSETQ. CDR3 protein: CASSPAAGGNTMEQFF. The CDR3 DNA is TGCGCCAGCAGCCCGGCAGCCGGGGGGAATACAATGGAGCAGTTCTTC.

This clonotype was seen repeatedly, ten times or more. Here the CDR3 DNA reads TGTGCCAGCAGTTTTGCGGGGGGCACCTCACCCCTCCACTTT. This translates into CASSFAGGTSPLHF. The V and J genes are TRBV27 and TRBJ1-6; a possible D gene is TRBD1 (6 bases). This CDR3 comprises 14 residues. Germline CDR1 MNHEY, CDR2 SMNVEV (reference sequence). Between the trimmed V and J ends, which lost 3 bases and 10 bases, there was a span of 13 bases.

This clonotype was picked up many times. The rearrangement uses TRBV7-2 and TRBJ2-7; D not certain. The CDR3 extends over 14 amino acids. V lost 2 bases and J lost 0, with 8 bases in between. CDR1 and CDR2 from the germline V gene are SGHTA and FQGNSA. CDR3 coding DNA: TGTGCCAGCAGCTTAACGAGTAGCTCCTACGAGCAGTACTTC. Translated, it gives CASSLTSSSYEQYF.

This chain uses TRBV29-1 with TRBJ1-6, with 8 positions matching TRBD1. This CDR3 comprises 13 residues. Germline V lookup: CDR1 SQVTM, CDR2 ANQGSEA. With 5 bases clipped from V and 8 bases from J, the junction kept 5 bases outside the gene matches. CDR3 in DNA: TGCAGCGTTCGACAGGGGCCAGATTCACCCCTCCACTTT. Amino acid sequence: CSVRQGPDSPLHF.

This chain links TRBV28 with TRBJ2-2; the D is unclear. The CDR3 extends over 13 amino acids. Deletions cut 4 bases from V and 5 bases from J, with 8 bases between. The germline gives CDR1 MDHEN, CDR2 SYDVKM. The CDR3 protein is CASSYPLTGELFF. Written as DNA, the CDR3 is TGTGCCAGCAGTTATCCATTAACCGGGGAGCTGTTTTTT.

This clonotype was seen a few times. The chain links TRBV2 to TRBJ2-7; unclear D gene. The CDR3 extends over 12 amino acids. V was pared by 6 bases and J by 3 bases, with 9 bases between. Germline values: CDR1 SNHLY, CDR2 FYNNEI. CDR3 protein: CASRGRIYEQYF. CDR3 DNA: TGTGCCAGCAGGGGCAGGATCTACGAGCAGTACTTC.

This clonotype was seen more than once but under ten times. This chain joins TRBV6-2 or TRBV6-3 and TRBJ1-1, with D maybe TRBD1 (5 bases). Per germline, CDR1 MNHEY and CDR2 SVGEGT. Trimming removed 6 bases from V and 4 bases from J, with 9 bases in between. The CDR3 runs to 12 residues. The CDR3 here is CASRERGTEAFF. For the CDR3, the DNA is TGTGCCAGCAGGGAGAGGGGCACTGAAGCTTTCTTT.

V gene TRBV15 combines with J gene TRBJ2-3, with D possibly being TRBD2 (5 bases). This CDR3 contains 14 residues. Trimming pared 6 bases from V and 1 base from J, leaving 11 bases between. Germline assignment: CDR1 LNHNV and CDR2 YYDKDF (reference sequence). The CDR3 spells CATRRASGTDTQYF. DNA for the CDR3: TGTGCCACCAGGAGGGCTAGTGGCACAGATACGCAGTATTTT.

This clonotype was counted ten times or more. The CDR3 sequence: CASRPEVGYSTDTQYF. The CDR3 DNA sequence: TGCGCCAGCAGACCCGAAGTCGGGTATAGCACAGATACGCAGTATTTT. V gene TRBV5-1 combines with J gene TRBJ2-3; D is undetermined. Trimming shortened V by 5 bases and J by 0 bases, and 16 bases separated the two germline ends. The germline V gene encodes CDR1 SGHRS and CDR2 YFSETQ. The CDR3 contains 16 residues.

Turning to this clonotype: Being one base from a much bigger clone, this may be a read error. The chain couples TRBV18 to TRBJ1-5; TRBD1 matches 7 bases. The CDR3 is made up of 14 amino acids. The germline V gene encodes CDR1 KGHSH and CDR2 LQKENI. CDR3 sequence reads: CASSSQGSNQSQHF. The DNA for the CDR3 is TGTGCCAGCTCATCACAGGGGAGCAATCAGTCCCAGCATTTT. The variable domain in full, with the rest retrieved from reference TRBV18 and TRBJ1-5, is NAGVMQNPRHLVRRRGQEARLRCSPMKGHSHVYWYRQLPEEGLKFMVYLQKENIIDESGMPKERFSAEFPKEGPSILRIQQVVRGDSAAYFCASSSQGSNQSQHFGDGTRLSIL.

This clonotype has at least ten counts. V is TRBV7-2 and J is TRBJ2-5; 7 bases fit TRBD1. J was trimmed by 4 bases and V by 5 bases; bases with no gene match: 4. The CDR3 sequence is 13 residues long. CDR1 is SGHTA and CDR2 is FQGNSA in the germline V gene. The CDR3 coding sequence is TGTGCCAGCAGCAGGGGACAGATAGAGACCCAGTACTTC. It is translated as CASSRGQIETQYF.

This clonotype was recorded many times. J is TRBJ2-7 and V is TRBV5-1, with D perhaps assigned TRBD1 or TRBD2 (5 bases each). V lost 0 bases, J lost 5 bases, and 15 bases lay in between. Germline CDR1 SGHRS, CDR2 YFSETQ. The CDR3 loop spans 15 amino acids. The CDR3 DNA is TGCGCCAGCAGCTTGGGAAGAGGGGTGGTGAACGAGCAGTACTTC. Translating it yields CASSLGRGVVNEQYF.

This clonotype was detected many times. The chain combines TRBV28 with TRBJ2-1; 7 positions agree with TRBD1. V lost 5 bases to trimming and J lost 6 bases; unmatched junction nucleotides: 13. The CDR3 runs 16 residues. Per germline, CDR1 MDHEN and CDR2 SYDVKM. The CDR3 DNA reads TGTGCCAGCAGTGCTTTTCGGACAGGCGACACCAATGAGCAGTTCTTC. Protein product: CASSAFRTGDTNEQFF. The whole variable domain, filled in from reference TRBV28 and TRBJ2-1, reads DVKVTQSSRYLVKRTGEKVFLECVQDMDHENMFWYRQDPGLGLRLIYFSYDVKMKEKGDIPEGYSVSREKKERFSLILESASTNQTSMYLCASSAFRTGDTNEQFFGPGTRLTVL.

The chain carries TRBV5-6 and TRBJ2-3, with D perhaps TRBD1 (5 bases). Trimming stripped 3 bases from V and 2 bases from J, with 10 bases between. Germline CDR1 is SGHDT and CDR2 is YYEEEE. The CDR3 is made up of 14 amino acids. CDR3 in amino acids: CASSSQGYTDTQYF. The DNA for the CDR3 is TGTGCCAGCAGCTCTCAGGGTTACACAGATACGCAGTATTTT.

This clonotype was seen repeatedly, ten times or more. Sequence at one end of the junction differs from germline and may be a read error. The chain joins TRBV6-1 to TRBJ2-7; 8 bases are shared with TRBD2. The CDR3 length is 14 residues. Germline V CDR1 and CDR2: MNHNS, SASEGT. The CDR3 loop is CASREAGVGNEQYF. CDR3 in DNA: TGTGCCAGCAGAGAAGCGGGAGTGGGGAACGAGCAGTACTTC.

This clonotype was observed many times. The chain recombines TRBV4-2 with TRBJ2-5, with D hard to call. The V end lost 0 bases, the J end lost 0 bases, and 20 bases lay between the germline ends. CDR1 and CDR2 (germline): LGHNA, YNFKEQ. CDR3 length: 19 amino acids. CDR3 residues: CASSQDILGPKGYQETQYF. In DNA, the CDR3 is TGTGCCAGCAGCCAAGATATCCTCGGCCCAAAAGGGTACCAAGAGACCCAGTACTTC.

This clonotype has just a few counts. The rearrangement uses TRBV6-1 and TRBJ1-4, with 7 bases aligning to TRBD1. The V gene's germline CDR1 is MNHNS and CDR2 SASEGT. The CDR3 is 14 residues long. Losses at the gene ends were 4 bases for V and 8 bases for J; bases not matched to a gene: 7. CDR3 sequence: CASSGTGPSEKLFF. CDR3 DNA: TGTGCCAGCAGTGGGACAGGCCCTTCAGAAAAACTGTTTTTT.

The V call is TRBV15, the J call TRBJ1-2, with D possibly matching TRBD1 (5 bases). Trimming took off 5 bases at V and 6 bases at J, with 16 bases between the two ends. From germline, CDR1 is LNHNV and CDR2 YYDKDF (reference sequence). The CDR3 runs to 14 residues. In DNA, the CDR3 is TGTGCCACCAGCCCCGGTCGGGGGATACATGGCTACACCTTC. Residues: CATSPGRGIHGYTF.

At least ten counts were recorded for this clonotype. The chain joins TRBV4-2 to TRBJ2-5; D possibly corresponds to TRBD2 (6 bases). This CDR3 region has 12 residues. Per the germline V gene, CDR1 is LGHNA and CDR2 is YNFKEQ. The ends were cut back, 9 bases at V and 2 bases at J, with 10 bases in the middle. CDR3 residues: CASSSEQETQYF. CDR3 nucleotides: TGTGCCAGTTCTAGCGAACAAGAGACCCAGTACTTC.

This clonotype showed up many times. V usage is TRBV29-1 and J usage is TRBJ1-1; D uncertain. The length of the CDR3 is 11 residues. Trimming cost V 4 bases and J 1 base, with 4 bases left between them. Germline CDR1 SQVTM, CDR2 ANQGSEA. The CDR3 DNA reads TGCAGCGTTGTTCCGAACACTGAAGCTTTCTTT. Its protein is CSVVPNTEAFF.

This clonotype has more than one count but fewer than ten. The gene calls are TRBV27 and TRBJ2-2; D unresolved. Germline values: CDR1 MNHEY, CDR2 SMNVEV (reference sequence). The CDR3 loop spans 10 amino acids. V was cut by 8 bases and J by 7 bases, with 5 bases left in between. The CDR3 protein is CASRYGELFF. The CDR3 nucleotides are TGTGCCAGCCGCTACGGGGAGCTGTTTTTT.